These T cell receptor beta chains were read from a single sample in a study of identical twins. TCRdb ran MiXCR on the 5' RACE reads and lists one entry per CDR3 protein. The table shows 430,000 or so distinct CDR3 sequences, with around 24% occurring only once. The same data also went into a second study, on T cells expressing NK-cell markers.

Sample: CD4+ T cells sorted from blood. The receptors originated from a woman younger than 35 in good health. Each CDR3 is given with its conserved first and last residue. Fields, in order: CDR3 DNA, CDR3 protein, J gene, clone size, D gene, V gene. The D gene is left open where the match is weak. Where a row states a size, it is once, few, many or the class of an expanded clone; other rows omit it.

DNA: TGTGCCACCACTAACCGGAGGGAAAAAGAGACCCAGTACTTC
CDR3: CATTNRREKETQYF
J: TRBJ2-5
size: NA
D: NA
V: TRBV6-2/TRBV6-3

DNA: TGCGCCAGCAGCTTGGTTCCCTCGCGGGACGCGCAGTATTTT
CDR3: CASSLVPSRDAQYF
J: TRBJ2-3
size: few
D: NA
V: TRBV5-1

DNA: TGCAGTGCTAGGCGGGGGGCCGTCACTGAAGCTTTCTTT
CDR3: CSARRGAVTEAFF
J: TRBJ1-1
size: few
D: NA
V: TRBV20-1

DNA: TGTGCCAGCTCACCATCAACGGCGCTAGTCACCGGGGAGCTGTTTTTT
CDR3: CASSPSTALVTGELFF
J: TRBJ2-2
size: few
D: NA
V: TRBV18

DNA: TGTGCCTCGCGGGACACCCTGGAGCTGTTTTTT
CDR3: CASRDTLELFF
J: TRBJ2-2
size: NA
D: NA
V: TRBV10-3

DNA: TGTGCCAGCAGTCCTAGCGCCTACACGCAGTATTTT
CDR3: CASSPSAYTQYF
J: TRBJ2-3
size: few
D: NA
V: TRBV27

DNA: TGTGCCAGCAGCTCGCCAGGGGAGGGCTATGGCTACACCTTC
CDR3: CASSSPGEGYGYTF
J: TRBJ1-2
size: many
D: NA
V: TRBV7-2

DNA: TGTGCCAGCAGCTTAAGGACAGGGAATAACAATCAGCCCCAGCATTTT
CDR3: CASSLRTGNNNQPQHF
J: TRBJ1-5
size: NA
D: TRBD1
V: TRBV5-5

DNA: TGTGCCAGCAGCTTAGGACTAGCGGGAGGGCCGACCTACGAGCAGTACTTC
CDR3: CASSLGLAGGPTYEQYF
J: TRBJ2-7
size: few
D: TRBD2
V: TRBV7-2

DNA: TGTGCCAGCAGTTTTAGGTCCCACAATGAGCAGTTCTTC
CDR3: CASSFRSHNEQFF
J: TRBJ2-1
size: few
D: NA
V: TRBV12-3/TRBV12-4

DNA: TGTGCCAGTATATCCGGGCCTCATCAGGATCAGCCCCAGCATTTT
CDR3: CASISGPHQDQPQHF
J: TRBJ1-5
size: few
D: NA
V: TRBV19

DNA: TGTGCCAGCAGCTATCTTAGCACAGATACGCAGTATTTT
CDR3: CASSYLSTDTQYF
J: TRBJ2-3
size: few
D: NA
V: TRBV7-9

DNA: TGCGCCAGCAGCTTGAATGGGGCTGCTGAAGCTTTCTTT
CDR3: CASSLNGAAEAFF
J: TRBJ1-1
size: few
D: NA
V: TRBV5-1

DNA: TGCAGTGCTAGAACAGGGCGGTTGACAGATACGCAGTATTTT
CDR3: CSARTGRLTDTQYF
J: TRBJ2-3
size: few
D: NA
V: TRBV20-1

DNA: TGTGCCAGCAGCACCTCTCCCACCGCTAGCTTGAAGCAGTACTTC
CDR3: CASSTSPTASLKQYF
J: TRBJ2-7
size: NA
D: NA
V: TRBV9

DNA: TGTGCTCCCGGGGGGCGCAAGACTGAAGCTTTCTTT
CDR3: CAPGGRKTEAFF
J: TRBJ1-1
size: NA
D: NA
V: TRBV19

DNA: TGCAGCGTCCTCGGGGGGGGAACGTCCTACAATGAGCAGTTCTTC
CDR3: CSVLGGGTSYNEQFF
J: TRBJ2-1
size: few
D: TRBD2
V: TRBV29-1

DNA: TGTGCCAGCAGTGAATTCGGGGACAGAGCTAACTATGGCTACACCTTC
CDR3: CASSEFGDRANYGYTF
J: TRBJ1-2
size: many
D: TRBD1
V: TRBV25-1

DNA: TGCGCCAGCAGTCTGGCAGAGCAGTTCTTC
CDR3: CASSLAEQFF
J: TRBJ2-1
size: NA
D: NA
V: TRBV23-1

DNA: TGTGCCAGCAGCTCCGGGGTGACGATAACAGGCTACACCTTC
CDR3: CASSSGVTITGYTF
J: TRBJ1-2
size: few
D: NA
V: TRBV5-5

DNA: TGTGCCAGCAGCGTAGGAGCTTCTACCTACGAGCAGTACTTC
CDR3: CASSVGASTYEQYF
J: TRBJ2-7
size: few
D: NA
V: TRBV9

DNA: TGCAGTGCCCTAGGACAGCTCGCGAACACCGGGGAGCTGTTTTTT
CDR3: CSALGQLANTGELFF
J: TRBJ2-2
size: NA
D: NA
V: TRBV20-1

DNA: TGCGCCAGCAGCTTGGCCCTAGGGGGCATTGTGGATGAGCAGTTCTTC
CDR3: CASSLALGGIVDEQFF
J: TRBJ2-1
size: NA
D: TRBD1
V: TRBV5-1

DNA: TGTGCCAGCAGCCGGGGCACGGGGTACGACAATGAGCAGTTCTTC
CDR3: CASSRGTGYDNEQFF
J: TRBJ2-1
size: few
D: NA
V: TRBV6-1

DNA: TGTGCCAGCAGCAAGCGAGCCGACTCCGCGCGGAATGAGCAGTTCTTC
CDR3: CASSKRADSARNEQFF
J: TRBJ2-1
size: NA
D: NA
V: TRBV11-2

DNA: TGCGCCAGCAGCTTGGCACAGGGGATTTCTGTGCTCACCTTC
CDR3: CASSLAQGISVLTF
J: TRBJ1-2
size: NA
D: TRBD1
V: TRBV5-1

DNA: TGTGCCAGCTTCCATGACCCGACCGGTGAGCAGTTCTTC
CDR3: CASFHDPTGEQFF
J: TRBJ2-1
size: few
D: NA
V: TRBV18

DNA: TGTGCCAGCAACCGAGGGGCAGCGGCAGATACGCAGTATTTT
CDR3: CASNRGAAADTQYF
J: TRBJ2-3
size: few
D: NA
V: TRBV3-1

DNA: TGTGCCAGCAGCCAAGACCGCTACGAGCAGTACTTC
CDR3: CASSQDRYEQYF
J: TRBJ2-7
size: many
D: NA
V: TRBV3-1

DNA: TGCAGTGCTAGAGGTGCAGTCGAAGAGACCCAGTACTTC
CDR3: CSARGAVEETQYF
J: TRBJ2-5
size: few
D: NA
V: TRBV20-1

DNA: TGTGCCAGCAGTTACAGGGGCATGGGAGGCTACACCTTC
CDR3: CASSYRGMGGYTF
J: TRBJ1-2
size: NA
D: TRBD1
V: TRBV7-9

DNA: TGTGCCAGCATCCCTTCGGCATTCCTGAACACTGAAGCTTTCTTT
CDR3: CASIPSAFLNTEAFF
J: TRBJ1-1
size: many
D: NA
V: TRBV12-3/TRBV12-4

DNA: TGCGCCAGCAGCCGGGGACTAGCGGGAGGATCCTACGAGCAGTACTTC
CDR3: CASSRGLAGGSYEQYF
J: TRBJ2-7
size: NA
D: TRBD2
V: TRBV4-3

DNA: TGTGCCAGCACCGTGGGAGGGCCCCCTTACGAGCAGTACTTC
CDR3: CASTVGGPPYEQYF
J: TRBJ2-7
size: NA
D: TRBD2
V: TRBV6-2/TRBV6-3

DNA: TGTGCCAGCAGACGGACCGGGACTAGTATCAGCACAGATACGCAGTATTTT
CDR3: CASRRTGTSISTDTQYF
J: TRBJ2-3
size: NA
D: TRBD2
V: TRBV6-1

DNA: TGTGCCAGCAGTCAATTGGGGAGCTCCTACGAGCAGTACTTC
CDR3: CASSQLGSSYEQYF
J: TRBJ2-7
size: few
D: NA
V: TRBV3-1

DNA: TGTGCCATCAGCGCAGAACAAAACGGGGAGCTGTTTTTT
CDR3: CAISAEQNGELFF
J: TRBJ2-2
size: few
D: NA
V: TRBV10-3

DNA: TGTGCCAGCCGCCTTACCTCTGGGGCCAACGTCCTGACTTTC
CDR3: CASRLTSGANVLTF
J: TRBJ2-6
size: few
D: NA
V: TRBV25-1

DNA: TGCAGCGTTGTTAGCGGGGCAAGCTTGAGCACAGATACGCAGTATTTT
CDR3: CSVVSGASLSTDTQYF
J: TRBJ2-3
size: few
D: TRBD2
V: TRBV29-1

DNA: TGCAGTGGGCTGGACAGAAGGTACAATGAGCAGTTCTTC
CDR3: CSGLDRRYNEQFF
J: TRBJ2-1
size: few
D: NA
V: TRBV20-1

DNA: TGCAGTGCTAGACCTGGGACAGGGGGGGAAGCTTTCTTT
CDR3: CSARPGTGGEAFF
J: TRBJ1-1
size: NA
D: TRBD1
V: TRBV20-1

DNA: TGTGCCAGCAGCTTAGCCCGAGGGGGGTGGACTGAAGCTTTCTTT
CDR3: CASSLARGGWTEAFF
J: TRBJ1-1
size: NA
D: NA
V: TRBV7-9

DNA: TGTGCCAGCAGCTCGGTTACCGGGCTCAATCAGCCCCAGCATTTT
CDR3: CASSSVTGLNQPQHF
J: TRBJ1-5
size: few
D: NA
V: TRBV5-6

DNA: TGTGCCATAACTAGCGGGAGCACAGATACGCAGTATTTT
CDR3: CAITSGSTDTQYF
J: TRBJ2-3
size: few
D: TRBD2
V: TRBV12-3/TRBV12-4

DNA: TGTGCCAGCGGTCCTTTACTGTTTAAGGGGGCCGGGGAGCTGTTTTTT
CDR3: CASGPLLFKGAGELFF
J: TRBJ2-2
size: NA
D: NA
V: TRBV12-3/TRBV12-4

DNA: TGTGCCAGCAGCTCGAGCGGGTCCCGGGACAGTACCTACGAGCAGTACTTC
CDR3: CASSSSGSRDSTYEQYF
J: TRBJ2-7
size: NA
D: NA
V: TRBV9

DNA: TGCGCCAGCACGGTAGCGGGCTACACAGATACGCAGTATTTT
CDR3: CASTVAGYTDTQYF
J: TRBJ2-3
size: NA
D: TRBD2
V: TRBV5-1

DNA: TGTGCCAGCAGCTACATTGAAGAAAAACTGTTTTTT
CDR3: CASSYIEEKLFF
J: TRBJ1-4
size: NA
D: NA
V: TRBV7-9

DNA: TGTGCCATTACTATTAGGGTGAACACTGAAGCTTTCTTT
CDR3: CAITIRVNTEAFF
J: TRBJ1-1
size: few
D: NA
V: TRBV10-3

DNA: TGCAGTGGTTGGGAGAACACTGAAGCTTTCTTT
CDR3: CSGWENTEAFF
J: TRBJ1-1
size: NA
D: NA
V: TRBV20-1

DNA: TGTGCCAGCAGTTTAGCGCGGGGAGGGTTAAGCAATCAGCCCCAGCATTTT
CDR3: CASSLARGGLSNQPQHF
J: TRBJ1-5
size: NA
D: NA
V: TRBV12-3/TRBV12-4